This T cell receptor (beta chain) was identified during a study of cytomegalovirus exposure and HLA in healthy donors. Study-wide background: The study's early data release held roughly 90 million unique TCRs from HLA-typed donors. Broader study findings: Data from an earlier analysis indicated that most TCR beta V segments were productive either about 90% or about 30% of the time.

CDR1 and CDR2 (germline): GTSNPN, SVGIG (reference sequence). The CDR3 consists of 14 residues. Concerning this clone itself: Its specificity is not known. The junction and the germline gene differ at one end; a read error may be behind it.

PCR involved 60 Vbeta and 13 Jbeta primers. Profiling relied on immunoSEQ multiplex PCR, and the TCRdb table lists in-frame clones only, not all of them. The sample lists more than 100,000 clones, 65% to 80% occurring once. The chain links TRBV30 to TRBJ1-1, with a weak D call TRBD1 (6 bases). The TCR comes from a young woman in good health and CMV-seronegative. The specimen was PBMCs. CDR3 in DNA: TGTGCCTGGAGTTACAGGGAAGTGAAAACTGAAGCTTTCTTT. Translation gives CAWSYREVKTEAFF.